This TCR beta chain originates from a study of neurological immune-mediated disorders. About the research overall: Multiple sclerosis patients numbered roughly 35, of whom about 31 were relapsing-remitting and 3 secondary progressive.

TCRdb processed the 5' RACE reads anew with MiXCR; each CDR3 protein has one entry. This sample carries under 35,000 distinct CDR3 sequences, over 1.2% of them seen once, and the ten largest clones take about 9.3%. Study results and limitations: Phylogenetically, 18 of 34 multiple sclerosis patients' repertoires fell into one related-CDR3 cluster, a possible signature. Private repertoires in all groups were suggested, as expanded clones shared no CDR3 amino acid sequences across subjects.

2 million unsorted PBMCs were stored in RNAlater at -80 °C before RNA extraction. This CDR3 is built from 15 residues. The germline V gene has CDR1 SNHLY and CDR2 FYNNEI. The V and J ends lost 10 bases and 4 bases respectively, with 19 bases between them. This clonotype showed up many times. The antigen is unknown. Material for sequencing was PBMCs. The clonotype comes from a young woman with multiple sclerosis. This sequence joins TRBV2 and TRBJ2-2; TRBD1 might be the D (5 bases). The CDR3 spells CAKNTGRVFTGELFF. CDR3 DNA: TGTGCCAAAAATACAGGTCGTGTGTTCACCGGGGAGCTGTTTTTT.